This T cell receptor (beta chain) was observed in a study of OX40 agonist ivuxolimab in advanced cancers. Looking at the study overall: The costimulatory receptor OX40 (CD134) was targeted by ivuxolimab, a fully human IgG2 agonistic monoclonal antibody. In the dose-escalation cohort, approximately 80% of patients were male, and the mean age was roughly 56 years with a range of roughly 20 to 85. Patients were allowed to have had prior anti-PD-1, anti-PD-L1 or anti-CTLA-4 therapy, and roughly 40% of the dose-escalation patients had previously received checkpoint inhibitors. Partial responses occurred in three dose-escalation patients, of whom one had hepatocellular carcinoma and two had cutaneous melanoma. The monotherapy dose-escalation portion (N of about 47 patients) of the phase I ivuxolimab trial is reported in the paper. Among the roughly 52 dose-escalation patients, around 19 had hepatocellular carcinoma, 15 melanoma, 9 renal cell carcinoma and 9 head and neck cancer. The purpose of peripheral TCRbeta sequencing was to test whether ivuxolimab changed TCR sequence diversity and led to clonal T-cell expansion. Intravenous ivuxolimab was administered to patients every 2 weeks at six dose levels: 0.01, 0.1, 0.3, 1.5, 3 and 10 mg/kg.

Study-wide findings and limitations: In the 0.1-3.0 mg/kg groups, partial responders were among the patients with the lowest normalized peripheral clonal expansion, particularly in CD8+ T cells. After ivuxolimab, more expanded clones were found on average in CD8+ T cells than in CD4+ T cells. Low levels of normalized T-cell clonal expansion were also seen in some patients who did not respond. The antigen specificity of the clonally expanded peripheral T cells was not determined. Clonal expansion of both CD4+ and CD8+ blood T cells was observed from baseline to week 6 at doses 0.1 to 3.0 mg/kg.

For sequencing of the TCRbeta CDR3 region, genomic DNA was extracted from the sorted cells. TCRbeta CDR3 regions were sequenced using the immunoSEQ Assay. Entries here come from immuneACCESS through TCRdb and include only in-frame sequences with V and J called. Some clones fail to appear in such tables; in the studies checked, an unresolved V gene covers under half of the shortfall, and the cause of the remainder is unknown. The sample table shows tens of thousands of clones, and over 85% are seen once. The top ten hold under 0.7% of the sample. This clone was seen more than once but under ten times. Its antigen is still unknown. No qualities accompany the bases; no much larger clone lies one base away. Patients with a history of autoimmune disease or receiving systemic immunosuppression were excluded from the trial. Peripheral blood for TCR sequencing was collected from all dose cohorts at baseline, on cycle 4 day 1, and on cycle 7 day 1. Samples came from an open-label, multicenter, first-in-human phase I dose-escalation trial of ivuxolimab. Adults with locally advanced or metastatic head and neck squamous cell, hepatocellular, melanoma or renal cell carcinoma were enrolled in the trial. Before TCR sequencing, CD4+ and CD8+ T cells were separately sorted from peripheral blood.

Looking up the germline V gene yields CDR1 MNHEY and CDR2 SVGAGI. V is cut by 0 bases and J by 1 base, and the space between the germline ends is 3 bases. The CDR3 measures 13 amino acids from cysteine to phenylalanine. Just CDR3 DNA is preserved here, 39 bases in frame from base 1. The source was CD4+ or CD8+ T cells sorted from blood, collected in a trial of the OX40 agonist ivuxolimab. This clonotype was obtained from an adult with an advanced solid tumor such as melanoma, head and neck, liver or kidney cancer. The chain uses TRBV6-5 and TRBJ1-1, with the D gene call left open. The CDR3 protein: CASSYSQNTEAFF. The sequenced DNA is TGTGCCAGCAGTTACTCACAGAACACTGAAGCTTTCTTT.